This note documents a single T cell receptor beta chain sequence. This clone was seen only once. Its antigen remains undetermined. The input lacks base qualities; no much larger clone sits a single base away. TCRbeta CDR3 regions were amplified from genomic DNA using the immunoSEQ Assay, a bias-controlled multiplex PCR. In the original analysis: The number of nucleated cells in each sample was estimated by amplification of reference gene primers within the assay. To quantify the absolute abundance of each unique TCRbeta CDR3 rearrangement, sequence reads were collapsed and filtered. For each sample, productive Simpson clonality was calculated by taking the square root of Simpson's diversity index across productive rearrangements. Sourced from immuneACCESS, this table was stored by TCRdb with only in-frame sequences that have V and J called. A share of the clones is absent; for the studies checked, an unresolved V gene accounts for under half, and the remainder has no known explanation. Clone size and V and J calls were adopted from that table, with D and trimming inferred from the DNA. The sample table lists 180,000 or so clones, 88% of them with a count of one. The ten largest clones take up around 1.7% of the sample.

The data belong to a study of blood T cell repertoires in COVID-19 (TCRdb year 2020). Background for the entire study: The collaborator samples originated in the United States, Italy and Spain and spanned the acute and convalescent phases of COVID-19. The material from the prospective study consisted of cDNA or gDNA derived from T cells, B-cell-depleted T cells, or PBMCs. Deeply sampled blood TCRbeta repertoires from subjects exposed to, actively infected with, or recovered from COVID-19 were included in the dataset. The repertoires were made available in a free public database intended to serve as a resource for research on the immune response to SARS-CoV-2. Samples came from the ongoing ImmuneRACE study (first 160 participants) plus 1,254 subjects from 6 global collaborators. The sample metadata nearly always contained a de-identified subject ID, COVID-19 status, age in years and sex. HLA class I and class II types, where available, came from metadata supplied by the sample provider rather than from assay-based typing.

Germline trimming amounts to 1 base on V and 8 bases on J, with 8 as the count of junction bases outside the gene matches. The CDR3 starts with the cysteine, ends with the phenylalanine, and has 16 residues. The retained sequence is limited to the CDR3, 48 bases, with the frame set at the first base. Sequences LNHNV (CDR1) and YYDKDF (CDR2) are obtained from the germline V gene (reference sequence). Each collaborating institution followed its own protocols to collect whole blood in K2EDTA tubes. For TCRbeta analysis, collaborators shipped samples in one of three forms: frozen whole blood, isolated PBMCs, or DNA extracted from either of those sample types. General study outcomes and caveats: How much clinical and demographic metadata was included differed by source and by participant, and the metadata was provided uncurated.

The specimen was peripheral blood. This clonotype was sampled from a man between 18 and 35 years old with active or convalescent COVID-19. The chain is encoded by TRBV15 joined to TRBJ2-1, and TRBD2 aligns with 10 junction nucleotides. Read as DNA, the sequence is TGTGCCACCAGCAGAGCTGTCACTAGCGGGGCCGATGAGCAGTTCTTC. This is translated as CATSRAVTSGADEQFF.